A selection of T cell receptor beta chains follows, all from one sample in a study of cytomegalovirus exposure and HLA in healthy donors. Clones were read by immunoSEQ multiplex PCR, and TCRdb kept only the in-frame ones, dropping some. Counted here are about 210,000 clones, 81% occurring once; the ten biggest clones make up 3.4%. Sequencing was carried out using PBMCs. These receptor sequences come from a man aged 35-49 years in good health and CMV-seropositive. Both conserved end residues are part of each CDR3. Fields, in order: clone size, V gene, J gene, D gene, CDR3 protein, CDR3 DNA. A D gene is named only where the DNA matches it firmly. The size of a clone is reported for some rows only, either as once, few or many, or as a class for expanded clones.

-	TRBV21-1	TRBJ2-5	-	CASRRGEGETQYF	TGTGCCAGCAGACGGGGGGAAGGAGAGACCCAGTACTTC
-	TRBV2	TRBJ2-1	TRBD1	CASSRGQANGGEQFF	TGTGCCAGCAGCAGGGGACAGGCCAATGGAGGTGAGCAGTTCTTC
few	TRBV5-4	TRBJ2-7	TRBD2	CASSQGGGLAGYEQYF	TGTGCCAGCAGCCAAGGAGGTGGACTAGCGGGCTACGAGCAGTACTTC
-	TRBV27	TRBJ2-1	TRBD2	CASGPGLGGQFF	TGTGCCAGCGGCCCGGGACTAGGCGGCCAGTTCTTC
-	TRBV14	TRBJ2-5	-	CASSQGWWGLQETQYF	TGTGCCAGCAGCCAAGGGTGGTGGGGGCTCCAAGAGACCCAGTACTTC
-	TRBV19	TRBJ2-7	-	CASSIQDTIYEQYF	TGTGCCAGTAGTATCCAGGACACAATCTACGAGCAGTACTTC
-	TRBV19	TRBJ1-5	-	CASSMWTGLKRNSNQPQHF	TGTGCCAGTAGTATGTGGACGGGACTGAAGAGGAATAGCAATCAGCCCCAGCATTTT
-	TRBV7-9	TRBJ2-7	-	CASSLGSQTSEQYF	TGTGCCAGCAGCTTAGGAAGCCAAACGTCCGAGCAGTACTTC
-	TRBV6-5	TRBJ2-7	TRBD2	CASSWSGRGGYEQYF	TGTGCCAGCAGTTGGAGCGGGAGAGGGGGTTACGAGCAGTACTTC
-	TRBV10-3	TRBJ2-7	TRBD1	CAISEGTRTGTYEQYF	TGTGCCATCAGTGAGGGGACCAGGACAGGGACCTACGAGCAGTACTTC
-	TRBV29-1	TRBJ1-2	-	CSVDPPDRSRGYTF	TGCAGCGTTGACCCCCCCGACAGATCGAGGGGCTACACCTTC
few	TRBV6-5	TRBJ1-1	-	CASSYQGLNTEAFF	TGTGCCAGCAGTTACCAGGGGTTGAACACTGAAGCTTTCTTT
-	TRBV15	TRBJ2-5	-	CATSSGETQYF	TGTGCCACCAGCAGTGGCGAGACCCAGTACTTC
few	TRBV6-1	TRBJ1-5	-	CASSPQGGPLGPQHF	TGTGCCAGCAGTCCTCAAGGGGGTCCTCTGGGGCCCCAGCATTTT
-	TRBV2	TRBJ1-2	-	CASSETPNYGYTF	TGTGCCAGCAGTGAAACTCCTAACTATGGCTACACCTTC
-	TRBV28	TRBJ1-3	TRBD1	CASSGTGTGLFGNTIYF	TGTGCCAGCAGCGGAACCGGGACAGGGCTTTTTGGAAACACCATATATTTT
few	TRBV7-8	TRBJ2-7	TRBD1	CASSQFISGPGQGSAYEQYF	TGTGCCAGCAGCCAATTTATATCAGGTCCGGGACAGGGATCAGCCTACGAGCAGTACTTC
-	TRBV6-5	TRBJ2-7	TRBD2	CASSRLAGVGYEQYF	TGTGCCAGCAGTCGACTAGCGGGAGTAGGCTACGAGCAGTACTTC
few	TRBV7-2	TRBJ2-7	-	CASSLVRSVRAYEQYF	TGTGCCAGCAGCTTAGTTCGGTCGGTGCGGGCCTACGAGCAGTACTTC
once	TRBV5-1	TRBJ2-7	-	CASSKAEDAGLGEQYF	TGCGCCAGCAGTAAAGCGGAGGACGCGGGCCTCGGCGAGCAGTACTTC
-	TRBV18	TRBJ2-3	TRBD2	CASSILADTDTQYF	TGTGCCAGCTCTATCCTAGCGGACACAGATACGCAGTATTTT
-	TRBV5-1	TRBJ2-7	-	CASSLLGVRISYEQYF	TGCGCCAGCAGCCTGCTAGGGGTTAGAATATCCTACGAGCAGTACTTC
-	TRBV4-2	TRBJ2-2	-	CASSQVEGGAGTGELFF	TGTGCCAGCAGCCAAGTTGAGGGTGGAGCTGGCACCGGGGAGCTGTTTTTT
-	TRBV10-3	TRBJ2-7	TRBD2	CAISDRLAGRVFYEQYF	TGTGCCATCAGTGATCGGTTAGCGGGACGCGTTTTCTACGAGCAGTACTTC
-	TRBV7-2	TRBJ2-7	TRBD2	CASSPLAGGGGNEQYF	TGTGCCAGCAGCCCTCTGGCGGGCGGGGGGGGGAATGAGCAGTACTTC
-	TRBV27	TRBJ1-1	-	CASSLWDGTQNTEAFF	TGTGCCAGCAGTTTATGGGACGGGACACAGAACACTGAAGCTTTCTTT
-	TRBV27	TRBJ2-5	TRBD1	CASGRRTGGETQYF	TGTGCCAGCGGCCGAAGGACAGGGGGAGAGACCCAGTACTTC
few	TRBV28	TRBJ2-5	-	CASSLSLGPRGETQYF	TGTGCCAGCAGTCTCTCCCTTGGGCCTCGGGGAGAGACCCAGTACTTC
few	TRBV6-1	TRBJ1-2	-	CASSFPDSNYGYTF	TGTGCCAGCAGTTTCCCGGACAGTAACTATGGCTACACCTTC
-	TRBV7-8	TRBJ2-7	-	CASSQPGQLYEQYF	TGTGCCAGCAGCCAACCGGGACAACTCTACGAGCAGTACTTC
-	TRBV10-3	TRBJ2-3	-	CATDRGFKDTQYF	TGTGCCACCGATCGGGGGTTCAAGGATACGCAGTATTTT
-	TRBV18	TRBJ2-1	TRBD2	CASSPSLAGNYNEQFF	TGTGCCAGCTCACCATCGCTAGCGGGTAATTACAATGAGCAGTTCTTC
-	TRBV7-8	TRBJ1-1	-	CASAIGHGGVAEAFF	TGTGCCAGCGCAATTGGACACGGAGGGGTCGCTGAAGCTTTCTTT
-	TRBV28	TRBJ2-7	-	CASTPEADPYEQYF	TGTGCCAGCACCCCGGAGGCGGACCCCTACGAGCAGTACTTC
-	TRBV14	TRBJ2-5	-	CASSPSQGGGETQYF	TGTGCCAGCAGTCCGTCCCAGGGAGGTGGAGAGACCCAGTACTTC
few	TRBV2	TRBJ2-2	-	CASRQTGTGELFF	TGTGCCAGCAGGCAAACAGGGACCGGGGAGCTGTTTTTT
-	TRBV27	TRBJ1-1	-	CASSLGASTEAFF	TGTGCCAGCAGTTTAGGGGCGTCGACTGAAGCTTTCTTT